This T cell receptor beta chain was identified during a study of T cells after yellow fever vaccination (dated by TCRdb to between 2017 and 2020). Study-wide context: Libraries from fractions with low cell numbers were prepared with the SMART-Seq v4 Ultra Low Input RNA kit. Bulk TCR alpha and beta repertoires were sequenced longitudinally to track T-cell clones before and after primary and booster YFV17D yellow fever vaccination. Two healthy male donors made up the cohort, one aged 18 to 30 years and the other aged 30 to 40 years. Bulk PBMC replicates and cell subsets were isolated from blood drawn at multiple timepoints before and after both primary and secondary immunization. Points the paper makes about the study in general: Compared with the primary T-cell response, the secondary T-cell response was faster but weaker, reaching its peak on day 5 rather than on day 15. Computational filtering was needed because FACS-sorted repertoires could contain abundant contaminating clonotypes from the bulk population. Because only two donors were included in the study, the extent to which the findings can be generalized is limited. Most clones expanded after primary vaccination were re-detected after the booster (about 95% of CD4 and around 86% of CD8), suggesting broad memory maintenance. A small fraction of clonotypes appeared in both the CD4 and CD8 compartments, likely as a result of convergent recombination.

The sequencing machine was an Illumina NovaSeq 6000. TCR cDNA was synthesized by 5'RACE template switching, through which a universal primer site and unique molecular identifiers were introduced. Priming of cDNA synthesis was performed from both the TCR alpha and TCR beta constant segments. Two PCR steps were used to amplify libraries, with sample barcodes and sequencing adapters being added in the second step. Sequencing of libraries was done on Illumina HiSeq 2500 (2x100 bp) or NovaSeq (2x150 bp). The authors processed their data as follows. MIGEC handled demultiplexing of reads and collapsing into UMI consensus sequences, while MiXCR performed V(D)J alignment. Vaccine-responding clonotypes were identified with edgeR using replicate PBMC samples, with FDR below 0.01 and a log2 fold change above 5 up to day 15 being required. Bulk clonotypes were assigned CD4 or CD8 identity according to which sequenced CD4 or CD8 repertoire held them at higher abundance. TCRdb handled the public reads itself, with Q25 trimming in fastp and clone calling in MiXCR, and kept productive beta chains. Entries are consolidated by CDR3 protein sequence, retaining the most common genes and DNA. Clone size and V and J calls follow TCRdb, not the original study. The sample records 230,000 or so distinct CDR3 sequences, about 3.5% of which are singletons. Together, the top ten hold roughly a fifth of the sample.

This specimen's treatment or condition label, interpreted: live attenuated yellow fever vaccine strain. At every blood-draw timepoint, two biological replicates of bulk PBMCs were collected. PBMCs were isolated from peripheral blood using a standard Ficoll-Paque protocol. RNA was extracted with TriZol from bulk PBMCs, CD4 and CD8 fractions, and dextramer-positive and dextramer-negative fractions. V is cut by 5 bases and J by 0 bases, and the space between the germline ends is 6 bases. From the cysteine through the phenylalanine, the CDR3 covers 13 amino acids. Kept here is only the CDR3 DNA, which spans 39 bases and is read in frame from base 1. CDR1 and CDR2 were assigned from the germline V gene as SGHRS and YFSETQ. This clonotype has at least ten counts. It lacks a known antigen. Per-nucleotide qualities are absent, and no much larger clonotype sits a single base away.

Sequenced material: PBMCs, taken 15 days after the yellow fever booster vaccination. This TCR was sampled from a man aged 18 to 30 who received the YFV17D yellow fever vaccine. This chain is built from TRBV5-1 and TRBJ1-5; the D gene is perhaps TRBD1, from 5 matching bases. The sequenced DNA: TGCGCCAGCAGGACAGATAGCAATCAGCCCCAGCATTTT. This is translated as CASRTDSNQPQHF.